These 19 T cell receptor beta chains were sequenced from one sample in a study of blood T cell repertoires in COVID-19 (TCRdb year 2020). The library was generated by the immunoSEQ multiplex PCR assay. TCRdb holds this immuneACCESS table with in-frame rearrangements only. Some clones are missing; in checked studies, unresolved V genes explain under half, and the rest has no known cause. Within this sample are fewer than 250,000 clones, with 75% to 90% of them counted one time only. The ten largest clones represent 1.1% of the sample. The sequenced material came from peripheral blood. These receptors were collected from a man aged 30 to 39 with acute or convalescent COVID-19.

A word on this clone: The junction shows a germline mismatch at one end, possibly a read error. The chain has TRBV20-1 and TRBJ2-3; D uncertain. The germline CDR1 and CDR2 sequences are DFQATT and SNEGSKA (reference sequence). The CDR3 sequence is 11 residues long. The CDR3 coding sequence is TGCAGTGCCAAAATGGGCCCTCTGTCGCATTTT. It translates to CSAKMGPLSHF.

The table lists this clone with a count of one. The chain carries TRBV18 and TRBJ1-4; the match to TRBD1 covers 7 bases. The J segment lost 3 bases and the V segment lost 6 bases, leaving 7 bases of the junction unmatched. The germline V gene has CDR1 KGHSH and CDR2 LQKENI. CDR3 length: 15 residues. CDR3 sequence reads: CASSRLQGANEKLFF. The CDR3 region has the DNA TGTGCCAGCTCTCGACTCCAGGGGGCTAATGAAAAACTGTTTTTT.

V and J are TRBV3-1 (or the pseudogene TRBV3-2) and TRBJ2-3, with no clear D. The CDR3 has 17 amino acids. V dropped 1 base and J dropped 8 bases, with 22 bases sitting between them. The germline CDR1 and CDR2 sequences are LGHDT and YNNKEL (reference sequence). The CDR3 reads CASSQGVAPTTGRTQYF. The CDR3, as DNA: TGTGCCAGCAGCCAAGGAGTAGCACCCACTACCGGTCGTACGCAGTATTTT.

The chain has TRBV28 and TRBJ1-1, with TRBD1 matching 11 bases. V trimming: 11 bases; J trimming: 5 bases; junction bases outside the gene matches: 7. The germline CDR1 and CDR2 sequences are MDHEN and SYDVKM. The CDR3 contains 13 residues. CDR3 coding DNA: TGTGCCGGCAAAGGGACAGGGGGGACTGAAGCTTTCTTT. Encoded protein: CAGKGTGGTEAFF. Filled out from reference TRBV28 and TRBJ1-1, the complete variable domain reads DVKVTQSSRYLVKRTGEKVFLECVQDMDHENMFWYRQDPGLGLRLIYFSYDVKMKEKGDIPEGYSVSREKKERFSLILESASTNQTSMYLCAGKGTGGTEAFFGQGTRLTVV.

The chain uses TRBV6-5 and TRBJ1-1; possible D gene TRBD1, 6 bases. This CDR3 spans 13 amino acids. Trimming removed 8 bases from V and 4 bases from J, with 14 bases in between. Germline V CDR1 and CDR2: MNHEY, SVGAGI. CDR3 coding DNA: TGTGCCAGCCACCGTGACAGGAGCACTGAAGCTTTCTTT. This sequence encodes CASHRDRSTEAFF.

This chain connects TRBV9 to TRBJ2-3; TRBD2 might be the D (6 bases). There are 15 residues in the CDR3. Germline V gene sequence: CDR1 SGDLS, CDR2 YYNGEE. The ends were cut back, 1 base at V and 0 bases at J, with 9 bases in the middle. CDR3 residues: CASSVRSGSTDTQYF. The CDR3 nucleotides are TGTGCCAGCAGCGTACGCAGCGGGAGCACAGATACGCAGTATTTT.

The chain employs TRBV18 and TRBJ1-4; D is possibly TRBD1 (5 bases). The CDR3 contains 16 residues. V lost 4 bases and J lost 5, with 17 bases in between. Germline V lookup: CDR1 KGHSH, CDR2 LQKENI. DNA for the CDR3: TGTGCCAGCTCACGGGGACTTACTGGAGCAAATGAAAAACTGTTTTTT. Residues: CASSRGLTGANEKLFF.

This chain uses TRBV6-5 with TRBJ1-5, with D possibly TRBD1 on 5 matching bases. The V gene lost 7 bases and the J gene lost 8 bases, with 15 bases spanning the gap. The CDR3 is 13 residues long. From germline, CDR1 is MNHEY and CDR2 SVGAGI. The CDR3 DNA reads as TGTGCCAGCAAATGGGGGGAGCCGAAGCCCCAGCATTTT. Protein product: CASKWGEPKPQHF.

In this sample, this clone turned up once. This CDR3 is CASSPPGGETTGELFF. The CDR3 DNA reads TGTGCCAGCAGCCCCCCGGGCGGGGAGACAACCGGGGAGCTGTTTTTT. The chain links TRBV11-3 to TRBJ2-2, with TRBD2 as a possible D gene (6 bases). The V gene's germline CDR1 is SGHNT and CDR2 YENEEA. Trimming took 5 bases from V and 5 from J, leaving 18 bases between them. The CDR3 has 16 amino acids.

The chain combines TRBV7-9 with TRBJ1-4; D possibly corresponds to TRBD1 (5 bases). Germline V gives CDR1 SEHNR, CDR2 FQNEAQ (reference sequence). With 1 base removed from V and 9 bases from J, the gap between germline ends came to 15 bases. The CDR3 has 15 amino acids. For the CDR3, the DNA is TGTGCCAGCAGCTTAGGAGGGGAGGAAAGGAAAAAACTGTTTTTT. It yields the protein CASSLGGEERKKLFF.

This clone was detected only once. The gene calls are TRBV18 and TRBJ2-5; 10 bases map to TRBD2. Unmatched junction bases numbered 17, after V lost 5 bases and J lost 5 bases. The germline V gene has CDR1 KGHSH and CDR2 LQKENI. There are 18 residues in the CDR3. CDR3 protein: CASSSISGRPPPMETQYF. The CDR3 DNA reads TGTGCCAGCTCATCCATTAGCGGGAGGCCCCCCCCAATGGAGACCCAGTACTTC.

The J gene is TRBJ1-6, the V gene TRBV10-3; 8 bases align to TRBD1. This CDR3 contains 13 residues. J lost 9 bases, V lost 6 bases, and 4 bases had no gene match. Germline CDR1 reads ENHRY; CDR2 reads SYGVKD. CDR3 sequence (DNA): TGTGCCATCAGGACAGGGGTAGGTTCACCCCTCCACTTT. Translating it yields CAIRTGVGSPLHF.

The chain is built from TRBV3-1 (or the pseudogene TRBV3-2) and TRBJ2-2; no firm D call. The ends were cut back, 0 bases at V and 5 bases at J, with 13 bases in the middle. The CDR3 length is 16 residues. CDR1 is LGHDT and CDR2 is YNNKEL in the germline V gene (reference sequence). For the CDR3, the DNA is TGTGCCAGCAGCCAAGATAGCAGACTGTGGACCGGGGAGCTGTTTTTT. This sequence encodes CASSQDSRLWTGELFF.

The chain is built from TRBV19 and TRBJ1-6, with D unresolved. The CDR3 sequence is 14 residues long. V dropped 5 bases and J dropped 10 bases, with 15 bases sitting between them. Germline CDR1 is LNHDA and CDR2 is SQIVND (reference sequence). CDR3 sequence reads: CASSPPEQTSPLHF. CDR3 nucleotide sequence: TGTGCCAGTAGTCCCCCAGAACAGACCTCACCCCTCCACTTT.

The chain links TRBV9 to TRBJ1-2; 10 bases align to TRBD1. Germline CDR1 is SGDLS and CDR2 is YYNGEE. This CDR3 comprises 16 residues. Unmatched junction bases numbered 11, after V lost 1 base and J lost 8 bases. CDR3 sequence: CASSVNTRDRGWGYTF. CDR3 nucleotides: TGTGCCAGCAGCGTAAATACGCGGGACAGGGGTTGGGGCTACACCTTC.

This chain connects TRBV19 to TRBJ2-1, with 9 bases aligning to TRBD2. The V segment lost 2 bases and the J segment 1 base; nucleotides outside the gene matches: 12. This CDR3 is 19 amino acids long. CDR1 is LNHDA and CDR2 is SQIVND in the germline V gene (reference sequence). The CDR3 spells CASSISGVAGVVSYNEQFF. CDR3 nucleotide sequence: TGTGCCAGTAGTATATCGGGGGTAGCGGGAGTTGTATCCTACAATGAGCAGTTCTTC.

Only one count was recorded for this clone. The chain is built from TRBV28 and TRBJ1-3, with D tentatively TRBD1 (6 bases). This CDR3 is 14 amino acids long. Per the germline V gene, CDR1 is MDHEN and CDR2 is SYDVKM. The V end was cut by 7 bases, the J end by 1 base, with 11 bases between. CDR3 DNA: TGTGCCAGCATTCTTGGACAGTCTGGAAACACCATATATTTT. As protein: CASILGQSGNTIYF. The full variable domain, in which reference TRBV28 and TRBJ1-3 provide the parts outside the CDR3, is DVKVTQSSRYLVKRTGEKVFLECVQDMDHENMFWYRQDPGLGLRLIYFSYDVKMKEKGDIPEGYSVSREKKERFSLILESASTNQTSMYLCASILGQSGNTIYFGEGSWLTVV.

This chain joins TRBV24-1 and TRBJ2-4, with D perhaps matching TRBD1 (6 bases). Germline lookup yields CDR1 KGHDR and CDR2 SFDVKD. The length of the CDR3 is 16 residues. Trimming cost V 9 bases and J 0 bases, with 17 bases left between them. The CDR3 here is CATGKQGTIAKNIQYF. The CDR3 nucleotides are TGTGCCACCGGAAAGCAGGGGACCATAGCCAAAAACATTCAGTACTTC.

The chain links TRBV9 to TRBJ2-5; 7 bases match TRBD2. The CDR3 spans 16 residues. With V trimmed by 0 bases and J by 2 bases, 7 bases remained unmatched. CDR1 is SGDLS, CDR2 YYNGEE, per germline. The chain's CDR3 is CASSVVGGGLQETQYF. The DNA of the CDR3 is TGTGCCAGCAGCGTAGTAGGCGGGGGACTGCAAGAGACCCAGTACTTC.